This TCR beta chain is drawn from a study of identical twins (dated by TCRdb to 2016 to 2017). Background for the entire study: TCR alpha and beta repertoires from monozygotic twins, unrelated adults of various ages and cord blood were deep-sequenced to test whether fetal clonotypes persist. To rule out contamination, replicate twin experiments were performed at different times with different library preparation protocols.

Every donor in the study was a healthy Caucasian. The twin cohort consisted of three pairs of female monozygotic twins, all aged about 18 to 30 years. Peripheral blood mononuclear cells were the source from which RNA for the TCR libraries was isolated. V is cut by 2 bases and J by 5 bases, and the space between the germline ends is 10 bases. The CDR3, from cysteine to phenylalanine, totals 14 residues. The only DNA kept is the CDR3, 42 bases in frame from the first base. Taken from the germline V gene, the CDR1 and CDR2 loops are SGHTA and FQGNSA. This clonotype came up many times. Its antigen target is currently unknown. No base quality information exists; no much larger clone differs at one position. What the work shows at the level of the full study, not this receptor alone: Abundant cord blood beta clonotypes had fewer insertions, young adult naive repertoires showed a similar but weaker trend, and memory repertoires showed no such trend. In monozygotic twins, out-of-frame TCR alpha sharing was systematically underestimated by recombination models, although the models agreed with sharing between unrelated individuals. Compared with coincidental sharing between unrelated individuals, an excess of low generation-probability sequences was observed among out-of-frame TCR alpha sequences shared between twins. A weaker excess of twin sharing was found in beta out-of-frame sequences because the signal-to-noise ratio was lowered by fewer shared sequences. Because the same donors could not be followed over many years, the conclusions depended on cross-sectional statistical analysis. Invariant T cells such as MAIT and iNKT could partly confound zero-insertion analyses, although diverse VJ usage argued against such confounding for most clonotypes.

The library was generated by 5' RACE. For sequencing, an Illumina HiSeq 2000 was employed. A universal primer binding site was added through template switching, and the final cDNA carried a unique molecular identifier so that TCR cDNA molecules could be counted accurately. First-strand cDNA for TCR alpha and beta chains was synthesized from specific primers in the conserved constant-segment region. Each cDNA library was double barcoded, with a SMART-Mk sample barcode plus Illumina barcodes, to control for contamination. TruSeq adapter sequences, together with Illumina sample barcodes, were added in two successive PCR steps. The TCR alpha and beta cDNA libraries were sequenced on the Illumina HiSeq platform using custom primers. The paper's processing steps were these. MiGEC processed the raw reads to extract unique molecular identifiers, while MiXCR was used to determine the CDR3 positions. For each individual, recombination models were inferred using an EM algorithm with the repgenHMM and IGoR tools. Shared clonotypes were analyzed with the tcR package in R, and sharing was normalized by the product of cloneset sizes. Out-of-frame nonproductive sequences were analyzed to study raw recombination free of thymic and clonal selection effects. TCRdb reprocessing: public reads trimmed at Q25 with fastp, clones called with MiXCR, in-frame beta chains kept. Identical CDR3 proteins give one entry, which carries the most common genes and DNA. These V and J calls are TCRdb output, not the study's own analysis. Recorded for this sample are some 560,000 distinct CDR3 sequences; 9.6% of them occurred a single time. Around 3.2% of the sample is in the top ten clones.

This same sample was also part of a study on yellow fever vaccine responses in identical twins. Looking at the second paper: The authors reported that the T cell response to vaccination in identical twins appeared partly convergent and partly personalized. The study precisely tracked vaccine-responding T cell clones in identical twins.

The origin of this receptor is a woman younger than 30 in good health. The V and J segments used are TRBV7-2 and TRBJ2-1; the D call is possibly TRBD1 or TRBD2, each sharing 5 bases. Source material: PBMCs. The nucleotide sequence reads TGTGCCAGCAGCTTAAAGTGGGGGAACAATGAGCAGTTCTTC. This yields the protein CASSLKWGNNEQFF.